A selection of T cell receptor beta chains follows, all from one sample in a study of human thymus T cells. Method: immunoSEQ multiplex PCR; TCRdb's copy keeps in-frame clones and lacks some. The table shows 40,000 to 45,000 clones, with roughly 94% occurring only once. Source material: blood. These receptors were collected from a boy under two years old with a congenital heart defect but otherwise immunologically healthy. Both conserved end residues are part of each CDR3. A D gene is named only where the DNA matches it firmly. Only part of the rows carry a size: once, few, many, or a class if the clone is expanded.

11,TRBJ2-2,NA,once,TRBV7-8,TGTGCCAGCAGAAGTACCGGGGAGCTGTTTTTT,CASRSTGELFF
14,TRBJ2-5,TRBD1,NA,TRBV27,TGTGCCAGCAGTCGGACAGGGAAGATAGAGACCCAGTACTTC,CASSRTGKIETQYF
15,TRBJ2-2,TRBD1,NA,TRBV10-3,TGTGCCATCAGTGAGTGGGACAGGGACACCGGGGAGCTGTTTTTT,CAISEWDRDTGELFF
15,TRBJ2-3,TRBD1,once,TRBV27,TGTGCCAGCAGTTTTGGGACAGGGGGCACAGATACGCAGTATTTT,CASSFGTGGTDTQYF
11,TRBJ2-3,NA,few,TRBV11-1,TGTGCCAGCAGCTTCACAGATACGCAGTATTTT,CASSFTDTQYF
18,TRBJ1-6,NA,NA,TRBV4-2,TGTGCCAGCAGCCAAGAAGGGTGGAGGAGCTCCTATAATTCACCCCTCCACTTT,CASSQEGWRSSYNSPLHF
17,TRBJ2-3,TRBD2,NA,TRBV7-2,TGTGCCAGCAGCTTAGCGAAGCGGGGGGGCCCCACAGATACGCAGTATTTT,CASSLAKRGGPTDTQYF
12,TRBJ1-2,NA,NA,TRBV7-9,TGTGCCAGCAGCTGGGGAAGGGATGGCTACACCTTC,CASSWGRDGYTF
14,TRBJ1-2,NA,NA,TRBV27,TGTGCCAGCAGTTTAGTTCCAGGGACCTATGGCTACACCTTC,CASSLVPGTYGYTF
13,TRBJ2-3,NA,NA,TRBV7-2,TGTGCCAGCAGCCTAGTACGGGCAGATACGCAGTATTTT,CASSLVRADTQYF
11,TRBJ2-7,NA,NA,TRBV20-1,TGCAGCCCCAGGGCCTTCTACGAGCAGTACTTC,CSPRAFYEQYF
12,TRBJ2-7,NA,NA,TRBV27,TGTGCCAGCAGTTTATGGCCCTACGAGCAGTACTTC,CASSLWPYEQYF
14,TRBJ1-1,TRBD1,NA,TRBV7-9,TGTGCCAGCAGGGAGGGGGCAATGAACACTGAAGCTTTCTTT,CASREGAMNTEAFF
13,TRBJ2-3,TRBD2,NA,TRBV10-3,TGTGCCATCAAGCCGGGGGGGACAGATACGCAGTATTTT,CAIKPGGTDTQYF
15,TRBJ1-3,NA,NA,TRBV19,TGTGCCAGTAGTTCCTACTCGAGCTCTGGAAACACCATATATTTT,CASSSYSSSGNTIYF
15,TRBJ2-7,TRBD2,NA,TRBV5-4,TGTGCCAGCAGCTTGGTAGGCGGGGGGCCCTACGAGCAGTACTTC,CASSLVGGGPYEQYF
14,TRBJ2-2,TRBD1,NA,TRBV5-4,TGTGCCAGCAGCTGGGACAGGGGGCTGGGGGAGCTGTTTTTT,CASSWDRGLGELFF
15,TRBJ2-1,TRBD2,NA,TRBV19,TGTGCCAGTAGTATTAGCGGGAGAAATTACAATGAGCAGTTCTTC,CASSISGRNYNEQFF
12,TRBJ1-2,NA,NA,TRBV28,TGTGCCAGCAGACAGGTTCTCTATGGCTACACCTTC,CASRQVLYGYTF
14,TRBJ1-2,NA,NA,TRBV5-4,TGTGCCAGCAGCTTTGGGGTCAATAACTATGGCTACACCTTC,CASSFGVNNYGYTF
11,TRBJ2-7,NA,NA,TRBV23-1,TGCGCCAGCAGTCAATCGGGGGGGCAGTACTTC,CASSQSGGQYF
16,TRBJ2-1,NA,NA,TRBV28,TGTGCCAGCAGTTCCTCTCTCAGGGGCAGACGAAATGAGCAGTTCTTC,CASSSSLRGRRNEQFF
15,TRBJ2-7,NA,NA,TRBV11-3,TGTGCCAGCAGCTTATCTTGGGGGCCCGCCTACGAGCAGTACTTC,CASSLSWGPAYEQYF
15,TRBJ2-7,TRBD1,NA,TRBV11-3,TGTGCCAGCAGCCCGCTGACAGGGGGCAGGTACGAGCAGTACTTC,CASSPLTGGRYEQYF
14,TRBJ2-7,TRBD1,NA,TRBV30,TGTGCCTGGAGTGTCCGACAGGGGAACTACGAGCAGTACTTC,CAWSVRQGNYEQYF
16,TRBJ2-3,TRBD2,NA,TRBV5-1,TGCGCCAGCAGCTTGGCGGAGCGGGGGGGCACAGATACGCAGTATTTT,CASSLAERGGTDTQYF
15,TRBJ2-3,NA,NA,TRBV9,TGTGCCAGCAGCGTAGAAGGCAGGAGGGGAGATACGCAGTATTTT,CASSVEGRRGDTQYF
11,TRBJ2-7,NA,NA,TRBV30,TGTGCCTGGGGGCGGCCCTACGAGCAGTACTTC,CAWGRPYEQYF
20,TRBJ2-1,TRBD2,NA,TRBV19,TGTGCCAGTACCCCTCGGGCTAGCGGGGGGGCCCGTAGCTCCTACAATGAGCAGTTCTTC,CASTPRASGGARSSYNEQFF
15,TRBJ1-1,NA,NA,TRBV4-3,TGCGCCAGCAGCCAAGATCCACAGGGTGACACTGAAGCTTTCTTT,CASSQDPQGDTEAFF
15,TRBJ2-7,TRBD2,NA,TRBV4-3,TGCGCCAGCAGCCAAGAGGGACTAGCGGGCTACGAGCAGTACTTC,CASSQEGLAGYEQYF
14,TRBJ1-5,NA,once,TRBV7-9,TGTGCCAGCAGCTTAGGGGGGGGCAATCAGCCCCAGCATTTT,CASSLGGGNQPQHF
13,TRBJ1-2,NA,NA,TRBV10-3,TGTGCCATCAGTGAGTCTGAAGGCTATGGCTACACCTTC,CAISESEGYGYTF
11,TRBJ1-1,NA,NA,TRBV6-5,TGTGCCAGCAGTTACCGGGGAGGCGCTTTCTTT,CASSYRGGAFF
11,TRBJ1-2,NA,NA,TRBV29-1,TGCAGCGTTGGGGGCAGCTATGGCTACACCTTC,CSVGGSYGYTF
14,TRBJ1-2,TRBD1,NA,TRBV28,TGTGCCAGCGGATACAGGGGGCTAAAGAATGGCTACACCTTC,CASGYRGLKNGYTF
16,TRBJ2-7,NA,NA,TRBV19,TGTGCCAGTAGTATCAATGACGGTCCCAGCTCCTACGAGCAGTACTTC,CASSINDGPSSYEQYF
19,TRBJ2-5,TRBD2,NA,TRBV4-1,TGCGCCAGCAGCCAACGACTACCCCCGGGACTAGCTCCTATCGAGACCCAGTACTTC,CASSQRLPPGLAPIETQYF
17,TRBJ2-5,NA,NA,TRBV11-2,TGTGCCAGCACCTTAGATATAGCGGATCATTACCAAGAGACCCAGTACTTC,CASTLDIADHYQETQYF
13,TRBJ2-2,NA,NA,TRBV11-2,TGTGCCAGCAGCCCCACCGGGGGCGGGGAGCTGTTTTTT,CASSPTGGGELFF
13,TRBJ2-5,NA,NA,TRBV9,TGTGCCAGCAGCGATCCTAAGAAAGAGACCCAGTACTTC,CASSDPKKETQYF
16,TRBJ2-7,NA,NA,TRBV4-3,TGCGCCAGCAGCCAAGATCGGGCAGGGTGGGGGTACGAGCAGTACTTC,CASSQDRAGWGYEQYF
18,TRBJ1-2,TRBD1,NA,TRBV9,TGTGCCAGCAGCCTAGAGGGTTACGGGACAGGGGGCGGAGATGGCTACACCTTC,CASSLEGYGTGGGDGYTF
16,TRBJ2-1,TRBD1,NA,TRBV7-8,TGTGCCAGCAGGACTCTAACCGGGACAGGCCCAAATGAGCAGTTCTTC,CASRTLTGTGPNEQFF
11,TRBJ2-2,NA,NA,TRBV2,TGTGCCAGCAGTACTAGCGGGGAGCTGTTTTTT,CASSTSGELFF
13,TRBJ2-2,NA,NA,TRBV9,TGTGCCAGCCTACAGGGAAACACCGGGGAGCTGTTTTTT,CASLQGNTGELFF
13,TRBJ1-2,NA,NA,TRBV21-1,TGTGCCAGCAGCAAAGGTTTCGGCTATGGCTACACCTTC,CASSKGFGYGYTF
12,TRBJ2-7,NA,NA,TRBV7-9,TGTGCCAGCAGCTTAGCGCTAGGGGAGCAGTACTTC,CASSLALGEQYF
16,TRBJ2-1,NA,once,TRBV7-2,TGTGCCAGCAGCTCCCTGGGGCTAGCCATCCGCAATGAGCAGTTCTTC,CASSSLGLAIRNEQFF
17,TRBJ2-5,NA,NA,TRBV7-2,TGTGCCAGCAGCTTAGTAGGGGCCCCAGCGATTGGAGAGACCCAGTACTTC,CASSLVGAPAIGETQYF
15,TRBJ2-6,NA,once,TRBV5-1,TGCGCCAGCAGCTTGGGACAATCTGGGGCCAACGTCCTGACTTTC,CASSLGQSGANVLTF
14,TRBJ2-3,TRBD1,NA,TRBV2,TGTGCCAACAAAACCGGACAGGGCACAGATACGCAGTATTTT,CANKTGQGTDTQYF
16,TRBJ2-3,TRBD2,NA,TRBV9,TGTGCCAGCAGCGGGATGCTAGCGGGGGGTCCAGATACGCAGTATTTT,CASSGMLAGGPDTQYF